The 27 T cell receptor beta chains below come from one sample, sequenced in a study of blood T cell repertoires in COVID-19. Sequenced by immunoSEQ multiplex PCR; TCRdb stores in-frame clones only, minus some. In the table there are about 57,000 clones, more than 90% of which are singletons. The sequencing input was peripheral blood. These TCRs come from a man aged 60 to 75 with acute or convalescent COVID-19.

The chain has TRBV10-3 and TRBJ2-1; 8 bases align to TRBD2. CDR3 length: 13 residues. Germline V lookup: CDR1 ENHRY, CDR2 SYGVKD. With 4 bases clipped from V and 7 bases from J, the junction kept 3 bases outside the gene matches. CDR3: CAISVASGNEQFF. For the CDR3, the DNA is TGTGCCATCAGTGTGGCTAGCGGGAATGAGCAGTTCTTC.

This chain connects TRBV6-5 to TRBJ2-2, with 9 bases fitting TRBD1. Per the germline V gene, CDR1 is MNHEY and CDR2 is SVGAGI. The V and J ends lost 3 bases and 1 base, in that order; junction bases with no gene match: 3. This CDR3 is 16 amino acids long. This CDR3 reads CASSYLGQGNTGELFF. The CDR3 DNA is TGTGCCAGCAGTTATCTGGGACAGGGGAACACCGGGGAGCTGTTTTTT.

The chain carries TRBV29-1 and TRBJ1-1; 10 bases agree with TRBD1. The CDR3 is 14 residues long. Germline V gene sequence: CDR1 SQVTM, CDR2 ANQGSEA. Trimming cost V 4 bases and J 4 bases; bases outside gene matches: 6. As DNA, the CDR3 is TGCAGCGTTGCCCGGACAGGGGGGATCACTGAAGCTTTCTTT. Amino acids: CSVARTGGITEAFF.

This chain connects TRBV11-2 to TRBJ1-1, with a possible D match to TRBD1 (5 bases). CDR3 length equals 12 residues. CDR1 and CDR2 from the germline V gene are SGHAT and FQNNGV. Trimming took 7 bases from V and 9 from J, leaving 15 bases between them. CDR3 sequence (DNA): TGTGCCAGCAACCGGGGGTCGGGGAAAGCTTTCTTT. This codes for CASNRGSGKAFF.

This sequence joins TRBV7-2 and TRBJ2-1, with D perhaps matching TRBD2 (5 bases). CDR1 and CDR2 from the germline V gene are SGHTA and FQGNSA. The length of the CDR3 is 16 residues. Trimming stripped 1 base from V and 2 bases from J, with 12 bases between. The CDR3 DNA sequence: TGTGCCAGCAGCTTAGAGGGAGCGCTAGCCTACAATGAGCAGTTCTTC. This codes for CASSLEGALAYNEQFF.

This clone has a handful of counts. This chain uses TRBV9 with TRBJ2-7; 10 bases agree with TRBD1. Germline CDR1 is SGDLS and CDR2 is YYNGEE. The CDR3 totals 15 residues. The J segment lost 3 bases and the V segment lost 4 bases, leaving 7 bases of the junction unmatched. CDR3 in DNA: TGTGCCAGCAGCTTAGGGACAGGGGCGATCTACGAGCAGTACTTC. It yields the protein CASSLGTGAIYEQYF.

CDR3 residues: CASSLANRVNEQYF. The CDR3 DNA sequence: TGCGCCAGCAGCTTGGCCAACAGGGTGAACGAGCAGTACTTC. This sequence joins TRBV5-1 and TRBJ2-7, with a weak D call TRBD1 (6 bases). Trimming took off 0 bases at V and 5 bases at J, with 12 bases between the two ends. The CDR3 is 14 amino acids. CDR1 and CDR2 (germline): SGHRS, YFSETQ.

The chain has TRBV30 and TRBJ1-3; 7 bases line up with TRBD1. V dropped 3 bases and J dropped 4; count of bases not matched to a gene: 6. The germline CDR1 and CDR2 sequences are GTSNPN and SVGIG (reference sequence). The CDR3 totals 14 residues. The CDR3 DNA follows: TGTGCCTGGAGGGGGGACAGTCGAGGAAACACCATATATTTT. Translated: CAWRGDSRGNTIYF.

This clone was counted between two and nine times. CDR3 loop: CASSWQYTGELFF. CDR3 nucleotides: TGTGCCAGCAGCTGGCAGTACACCGGGGAGCTGTTTTTT. The chain carries TRBV5-6 and TRBJ2-2; D is unresolved. The CDR3 sequence is 13 residues long. Trimming cost V 3 bases and J 3 bases, with 6 bases left between them. Germline values: CDR1 SGHDT, CDR2 YYEEEE. The variable domain in full, completed from reference TRBV5-6 and TRBJ2-2, reads DAGVTQSPTHLIKTRGQQVTLRCSPKSGHDTVSWYQQALGQGPQFIFQYYEEEERQRGNFPDRFSGHQFPNYSSELNVNALLLGDSALYLCASSWQYTGELFFGEGSRLTVL.

The rearrangement links TRBV4-1 to TRBJ2-5, with TRBD1 as a possible D gene (6 bases). In germline, CDR1 is MGHRA, CDR2 YSYEKL. The CDR3 totals 17 residues. V was cut by 3 bases and J by 2 bases, with 19 bases left in between. The CDR3 region is CASSQSPPGTSQETQYF. The DNA for the CDR3 is TGCGCCAGCAGCCAGAGCCCTCCCGGGACATCTCAAGAGACCCAGTACTTC.

The V and J genes are TRBV29-1 and TRBJ2-3, with 13 bases matching TRBD2. Germline-derived CDR1 and CDR2 are SQVTM and ANQGSEA. V shed 7 bases and J 6 bases; nucleotides not matched to a gene: 13. The CDR3 is made up of 16 amino acids. CDR3 amino acids: CSAPAPGLAGVDTQYF. The CDR3 region has the DNA TGCAGCGCCCCGGCCCCTGGACTAGCGGGAGTGGATACGCAGTATTTT.

A note on this clone: At one of its ends the junction is not consistent with the germline gene, which may arise from a read error. This rearrangement joins TRBV7-7 to TRBJ2-3; D is ambiguous. This CDR3 comprises 13 residues. Germline V gene sequence: CDR1 SSHAT, CDR2 FNYEAQ (reference sequence). CDR3 residues: CASSLDSTDTQYF. The CDR3 DNA is TGTGCTAGCAGCTTAGACTCAACAGATACGCAGTATTTT.

V and J are TRBV10-3 and TRBJ2-1; possible D gene TRBD1, 5 bases. Germline V gene lookup returns CDR1 ENHRY and CDR2 SYGVKD. CDR3 length equals 12 residues. With 8 bases removed from V and 5 bases from J, the gap between germline ends came to 10 bases. The CDR3 spells CAIAETDNEQFF. Here the CDR3 DNA reads TGTGCCATCGCAGAGACAGACAATGAGCAGTTCTTC.

This clone showed up just a few times. The chain couples TRBV9 to TRBJ2-2; 7 positions match TRBD2. Germline V lookup: CDR1 SGDLS, CDR2 YYNGEE. J gave up 6 bases and V 1 base, and 0 bases lay outside the gene matches. This CDR3 is built from 13 residues. The CDR3 DNA is TGTGCCAGCAGCGTACTAGCGGCCGGGGAGCTGTTTTTT. This gives the protein CASSVLAAGELFF.

CDR3 nucleotides: TGTGCAAGTCGCTCAAGGGCGGGGGATGCATCTGAAGCTTTCTTT. This sequence encodes CASRSRAGDASEAFF. The chain is built from TRBV12-2 and TRBJ1-1. TRBV12-2 is a known pseudogene. The CDR3 has 15 residues.

The chain carries TRBV9 and TRBJ2-2; D call uncertain. V was cut by 2 bases and J by 0 bases, with 14 bases left in between. The CDR3 runs to 17 residues. Germline assignment: CDR1 SGDLS and CDR2 YYNGEE. CDR3: CASSVDPSVANTGELFF. For the CDR3, the DNA is TGTGCCAGCAGCGTGGATCCGAGCGTCGCGAACACCGGGGAGCTGTTTTTT.

The chain has TRBV19 and TRBJ2-5; 8 positions agree with TRBD1. The CDR3 covers 15 residues. Germline V gene lookup returns CDR1 LNHDA and CDR2 SQIVND (reference sequence). The J segment lost 2 bases and the V segment lost 4 bases, leaving 6 bases of the junction unmatched. The CDR3 sequence: CASSRRTGQQETQYF. CDR3 bases: TGTGCCAGTAGTAGAAGGACAGGGCAACAAGAGACCCAGTACTTC.

This chain links TRBV6-2 or TRBV6-3 with TRBJ2-5; 12 bases are a match to TRBD1. Trimming removed 6 bases from V and 5 bases from J; junction bases left unmatched: 10. Germline CDR1 MNHEY, CDR2 SVGEGT. The CDR3 spans 16 residues. The CDR3 reads CASSLPGTGGRETQYF. The CDR3 region has the DNA TGTGCCAGCAGCCTCCCAGGGACAGGGGGCCGTGAGACCCAGTACTTC.

V and J are TRBV30 and TRBJ2-1; 16 bases fit TRBD2. This CDR3 has 18 amino acids. Unmatched junction bases numbered 13, after V lost 4 bases and J lost 7 bases. From germline, CDR1 is GTSNPN and CDR2 SVGIG (reference sequence). The CDR3 DNA follows: TGTGCCTGGACCACGGGACTAGCGGGAGGGCCCTCAGTGAATGAGCAGTTCTTC. It specifies CAWTTGLAGGPSVNEQFF.

In this sample, this clone turned up once. The chain uses TRBV7-9 and TRBJ2-3; D is ambiguous. Germline lookup yields CDR1 SEHNR and CDR2 FQNEAQ (reference sequence). The CDR3 consists of 18 residues. Deletions cut 1 base from V and 0 bases from J, with 17 bases between. DNA for the CDR3: TGTGCCAGCAGCTTAGTCCCCACCTTCGCGGCTAGCACAGATACGCAGTATTTT. The encoded protein is CASSLVPTFAASTDTQYF.

The chain uses TRBV5-4 and TRBJ2-7; 13 positions match TRBD2. CDR1 is SGHNT, CDR2 YYREEE, per germline (reference sequence). The V and J ends lost 2 bases and 4 bases, in that order; junction bases with no gene match: 6. The CDR3 is made up of 16 amino acids. CDR3 DNA: TGTGCCAGCAGCTTACTAGCGGGAGGGCCGGGGTACGAGCAGTACTTC. Translation gives CASSLLAGGPGYEQYF.

The chain recombines TRBV19 with TRBJ1-3; TRBD1 is a possible D gene (5 bases). The CDR3 is made up of 14 amino acids. Germline V lookup: CDR1 LNHDA, CDR2 SQIVND (reference sequence). The V end lost 5 bases, the J end lost 1 base, and 9 bases lay between the germline ends. The CDR3 loop reads CASSLQASGNTIYF. The CDR3 region has the DNA TGTGCCAGTAGTTTACAGGCTTCTGGAAACACCATATATTTT.

The V gene is TRBV28, the J gene TRBJ2-5, with 8 bases aligning to TRBD1. The CDR3 loop spans 15 amino acids. Germline V gene lookup returns CDR1 MDHEN and CDR2 SYDVKM. V trimming: 4 bases; J trimming: 2 bases; junction bases outside the gene matches: 6. The CDR3 protein is CASSSDRVNQETQYF. The CDR3 DNA follows: TGTGCCAGCAGTTCGGACAGGGTAAATCAAGAGACCCAGTACTTC. Based on the CDR3 plus reference TRBV28 and TRBJ2-5, the full variable domain is DVKVTQSSRYLVKRTGEKVFLECVQDMDHENMFWYRQDPGLGLRLIYFSYDVKMKEKGDIPEGYSVSREKKERFSLILESASTNQTSMYLCASSSDRVNQETQYFGPGTRLLVL.

The V and J genes are TRBV3-1 (or the pseudogene TRBV3-2) and TRBJ2-7, with TRBD2 matching over 7 bases. The CDR3 totals 13 residues. With V trimmed by 4 bases and J by 9 bases, 9 bases remained unmatched. Germline CDR1 LGHDT, CDR2 YNNKEL (reference sequence). This CDR3 is CASSLGRGSRQYF. The CDR3 DNA reads TGTGCCAGCAGCCTAGGACGCGGGAGTAGGCAGTACTTC.

The chain is built from TRBV11-3 and TRBJ2-6; no clear D. This CDR3 spans 14 amino acids. Germline V lookup: CDR1 SGHNT, CDR2 YENEEA. V was shortened by 3 bases and J by 9 bases, with 12 bases between the two germline ends. CDR3 in DNA: TGTGCCAGCAGCTTCTTATCTTTATACAACGTCCTGACTTTC. It specifies CASSFLSLYNVLTF.

The chain uses TRBV5-1 and TRBJ1-2, with D perhaps matching TRBD1 (6 bases). The CDR3 is 17 amino acids. Germline assignment: CDR1 SGHRS and CDR2 YFSETQ. V lost 7 bases and J lost 7, with 29 bases in between. This CDR3 is CASSRGMPGAQQGGYTF. DNA for the CDR3: TGCGCCAGCTCCAGAGGGATGCCAGGGGCTCAGCAAGGTGGCTACACCTTC.

The J gene is TRBJ2-7, the V gene TRBV5-1; TRBD2 aligns across 16 bases. There are 17 residues in the CDR3. Trimming took 5 bases from V and 5 from J; bases not matched to a gene: 10. CDR1 and CDR2 (germline): SGHRS, YFSETQ. The CDR3: CASRLGTSGRVGDEQYF. As DNA, the CDR3 is TGCGCCAGCAGACTTGGGACTAGCGGGAGGGTGGGTGACGAGCAGTACTTC.